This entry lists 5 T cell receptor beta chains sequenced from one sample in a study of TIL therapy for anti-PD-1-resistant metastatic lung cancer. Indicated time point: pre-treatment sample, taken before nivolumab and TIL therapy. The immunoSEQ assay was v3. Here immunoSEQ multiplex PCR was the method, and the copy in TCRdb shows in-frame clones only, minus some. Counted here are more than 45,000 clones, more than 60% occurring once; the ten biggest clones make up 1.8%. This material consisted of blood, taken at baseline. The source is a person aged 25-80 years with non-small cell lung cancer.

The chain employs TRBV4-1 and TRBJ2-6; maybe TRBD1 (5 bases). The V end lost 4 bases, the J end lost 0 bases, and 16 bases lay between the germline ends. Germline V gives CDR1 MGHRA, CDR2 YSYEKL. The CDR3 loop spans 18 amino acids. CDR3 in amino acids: CASSLLQGRLSGANVLTF. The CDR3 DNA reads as TGCGCCAGCAGCCTCCTCCAGGGTCGCCTCTCTGGGGCCAACGTCCTGACTTTC.

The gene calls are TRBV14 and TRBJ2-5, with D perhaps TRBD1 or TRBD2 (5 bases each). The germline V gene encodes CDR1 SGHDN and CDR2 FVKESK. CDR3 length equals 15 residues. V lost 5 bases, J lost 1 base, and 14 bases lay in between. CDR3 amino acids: CASSERAGAQETQYF. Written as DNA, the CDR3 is TGTGCCAGCAGCGAAAGAGCCGGGGCCCAAGAGACCCAGTACTTC.

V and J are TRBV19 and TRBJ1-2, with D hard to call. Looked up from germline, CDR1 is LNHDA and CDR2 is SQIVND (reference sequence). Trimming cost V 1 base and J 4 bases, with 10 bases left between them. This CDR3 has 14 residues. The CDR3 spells CASSIANGIYGYTF. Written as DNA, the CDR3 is TGTGCCAGTAGTATAGCCAACGGCATCTATGGCTACACCTTC.

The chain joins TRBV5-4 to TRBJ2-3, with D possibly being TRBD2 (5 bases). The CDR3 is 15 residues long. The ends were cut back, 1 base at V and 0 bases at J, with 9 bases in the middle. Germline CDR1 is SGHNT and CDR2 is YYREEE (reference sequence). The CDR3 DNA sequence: TGTGCCAGCAGCTTGACTAGTACTAGCACAGATACGCAGTATTTT. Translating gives CASSLTSTSTDTQYF.

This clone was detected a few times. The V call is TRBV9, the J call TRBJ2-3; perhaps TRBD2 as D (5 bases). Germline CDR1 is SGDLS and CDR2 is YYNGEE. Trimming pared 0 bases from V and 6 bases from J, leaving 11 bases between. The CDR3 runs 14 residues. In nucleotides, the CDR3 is TGTGCCAGCAGCGTAGGGTCGGGGAGTGATACGCAGTATTTT. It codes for CASSVGSGSDTQYF.